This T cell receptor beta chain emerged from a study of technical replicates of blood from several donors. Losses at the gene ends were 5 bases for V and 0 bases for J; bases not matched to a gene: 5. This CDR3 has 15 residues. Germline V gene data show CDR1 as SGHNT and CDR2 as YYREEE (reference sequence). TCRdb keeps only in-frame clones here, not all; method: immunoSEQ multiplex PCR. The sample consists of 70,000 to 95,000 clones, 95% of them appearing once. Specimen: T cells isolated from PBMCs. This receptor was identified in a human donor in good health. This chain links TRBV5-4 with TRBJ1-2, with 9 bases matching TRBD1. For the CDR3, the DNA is TGTGCCAGCAGACTCCGACAGGGGGCTAACTATGGCTACACCTTC. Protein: CASRLRQGANYGYTF.